The entry that follows covers one TCR beta chain sequence. Antigen: not known. This entry comes from a study of T cell repertoires in cytomegalovirus infection. About the study: Indications of both CMV infection and matching HLA type were provided by public TCR beta signatures.

TCRdb itself ran the reads through MiXCR, one entry per CDR3 protein. This table has around 540,000 distinct CDR3 sequences, roughly a third appearing once. Trimming removed 0 bases at V and 0 bases at J, with 4 bases between. The CDR3 is made up of 14 amino acids. Germline V gene sequence: CDR1 LGHNA, CDR2 YSLEER. General study points: Accumulated public TCR beta family frequency recognized individuals carrying CMV together with the relevant HLA. In two of eight donors, the top clonotype was HLA-C-restricted CMV-specific.

The chain combines TRBV4-3 with TRBJ2-3, with D unclear. The sequencing used cultured PBMCs, collected from culture after CMV antigen stimulation. The receptor comes from a human donor in good health (CMV status not recorded). Some clones in this sample may be carry-over from other donors' samples. The CDR3 sequence: CASSQDLSTDTQYF. CDR3 in DNA: TGCGCCAGCAGCCAAGATCTCAGCACAGATACGCAGTATTTT.